This is a list of T cell receptor beta chains from one sample in a study of CD8 T cells in ankylosing spondylitis. MiXCR, applied by TCRdb to the 5' RACE reads, yields one record per CDR3 protein. The sample contains about 360,000 distinct CDR3 sequences, more than 20% of which appear only once. Material: blood, either unsorted or a sorted T cell fraction (not recorded which). These TCRs come from a male donor with ankylosing spondylitis or in good health (not recorded which). Both conserved end residues are part of each CDR3. Each record gives: clone size, CDR3 length, J gene, D gene, V gene, CDR3 protein, CDR3 DNA. D genes are given only for firm matches. Clone size appears in some rows only: once, few, many, or a class for an expanded clone.

few,15,TRBJ2-5,.,TRBV12-3/TRBV12-4,CASSLGPAPGETQYF,TGTGCCAGCAGTTTAGGACCCGCCCCGGGTGAGACCCAGTACTTC
.,15,TRBJ2-5,TRBD2,TRBV12-3/TRBV12-4,CASSLGASGEQTQYF,TGTGCCAGCAGTTTGGGGGCTAGCGGGGAACAGACCCAGTACTTC
.,14,TRBJ2-5,TRBD1,TRBV3-1,CASSRNRGQETQYF,TGTGCCAGCAGCAGAAACAGGGGACAAGAGACCCAGTACTTC
.,14,TRBJ2-7,.,TRBV7-8,CASSPGGLAYEQYF,TGTGCCAGCAGCCCGGGGGGCCTTGCCTACGAGCAGTACTTC
few,13,TRBJ2-3,.,TRBV5-5,CASSSDTPDTQYF,TGTGCCAGCAGCTCTGACACACCAGATACGCAGTATTTT
.,15,TRBJ2-3,TRBD2,TRBV6-4,CASSALADGTDTQYF,TGTGCCAGCAGTGCTCTAGCGGACGGCACAGATACGCAGTATTTT
few,13,TRBJ1-5,.,TRBV27,CASSSSTGGAQHF,TGTGCCAGCAGTTCCTCCACCGGGGGGGCCCAGCATTTT
.,16,TRBJ2-3,TRBD2,TRBV9,CASSDPGLAGLDTQYF,TGTGCCAGCAGCGATCCGGGACTAGCGGGGTTGGATACGCAGTATTTT
few,16,TRBJ2-1,TRBD1,TRBV6-4,CASSERGDRFYNEQFF,TGTGCCAGCAGTGAACGAGGGGACAGATTCTACAATGAGCAGTTCTTC
.,15,TRBJ1-2,.,TRBV2,CASSHPETGIYGYTF,TGTGCCAGCAGCCATCCTGAGACGGGCATCTATGGCTACACCTTC
.,21,TRBJ2-3,TRBD2,TRBV4-1,CASSPEGASGALGGAPDTQYF,TGCGCCAGCAGCCCAGAAGGAGCTAGCGGAGCTTTGGGAGGTGCCCCAGATACGCAGTATTTT
.,15,TRBJ2-1,.,TRBV4-2,CASSQDWGNHNEQFF,TGTGCCAGCAGCCAAGATTGGGGGAACCACAATGAGCAGTTCTTC
few,15,TRBJ2-1,.,TRBV12-3/TRBV12-4,CASSGDLRGNNEQFF,TGTGCCAGCAGTGGCGACTTGCGGGGCAACAATGAGCAGTTCTTC
.,18,TRBJ2-2,TRBD2,TRBV3-1,CASSQVRRGAFNTGELFF,TGTGCCAGCAGCCAAGTGCGGCGGGGGGCCTTCAACACCGGGGAGCTGTTTTTT
few,15,TRBJ2-7,TRBD1,TRBV6-5,CASSYSIPDRTEQYF,TGTGCCAGCAGTTACTCGATCCCGGACAGGACCGAGCAGTACTTC
few,15,TRBJ2-3,.,TRBV24-1,CATAVGSGAADTQYF,TGTGCCACCGCCGTTGGATCGGGGGCGGCAGATACGCAGTATTTT
.,14,TRBJ2-7,TRBD1,TRBV28,CASSNRGIRYEQYF,TGTGCCAGCAGCAACAGGGGGATTAGATACGAGCAGTACTTC
.,12,TRBJ2-7,TRBD1,TRBV12-3/TRBV12-4,CASSTQGGEQYF,TGTGCCAGCAGCACACAGGGGGGCGAGCAGTACTTC
many,11,TRBJ2-1,.,TRBV12-3/TRBV12-4,CASSLSGEQFF,TGTGCCAGCAGCTTGTCGGGTGAGCAGTTCTTC
.,16,TRBJ2-1,.,TRBV2,CASSVLARTLFGEQFF,TGTGCCAGCAGTGTGTTAGCTCGAACCCTTTTTGGTGAGCAGTTCTTC
.,13,TRBJ2-5,.,TRBV10-1,CASSERGGSAQYF,TGCGCCAGCAGTGAGCGAGGGGGGAGCGCCCAGTACTTC
.,12,TRBJ2-1,.,TRBV30,CAWSVVVDEQFF,TGTGCCTGGAGTGTAGTGGTCGATGAGCAGTTCTTC
few,13,TRBJ2-5,.,TRBV6-1,CASRGLDQETQYF,TGTGCCAGCAGAGGGCTGGACCAAGAGACCCAGTACTTC
many,12,TRBJ2-7,.,TRBV12-3/TRBV12-4,CASSSRIYEQYF,TGTGCCAGCAGTTCCCGAATTTACGAGCAGTACTTC
.,14,TRBJ2-7,.,TRBV7-9,CASSLQGRAYEQYF,TGTGCCAGCAGCTTACAGGGTAGGGCCTACGAGCAGTACTTC
many,14,TRBJ2-7,.,TRBV12-3/TRBV12-4,CASSFYSGDYEQYF,TGTGCCAGCAGTTTCTACTCGGGGGACTACGAGCAGTACTTC
.,14,TRBJ2-7,TRBD1,TRBV3-1,CASSPGQGTIEQYF,TGTGCCAGCAGCCCCGGACAGGGGACTATCGAGCAGTACTTC
.,13,TRBJ1-1,.,TRBV5-1,CASSLEGVREAFF,TGCGCCAGCAGCTTGGAGGGGGTTCGTGAAGCTTTCTTT
few,19,TRBJ2-3,TRBD2,TRBV7-8,CASSLPAGGTKTSTDTQYF,TGTGCCAGCAGCTTACCAGCGGGGGGCACAAAAACAAGCACAGATACGCAGTATTTT
many,14,TRBJ2-5,.,TRBV12-3/TRBV12-4,CASSLLGGQETQYF,TGTGCCAGCAGTTTACTGGGTGGCCAAGAGACCCAGTACTTC
few,15,TRBJ2-5,.,TRBV6-1,CASSENSGQQETQYF,TGTGCCAGCAGTGAGAATTCAGGACAACAAGAGACCCAGTACTTC
.,16,TRBJ2-1,.,TRBV20-1,CSASRGAAHFHNEQFF,TGCAGTGCAAGTAGGGGGGCTGCCCATTTCCACAATGAGCAGTTCTTC
few,14,TRBJ2-5,TRBD2,TRBV12-3/TRBV12-4,CASSLTSGTETQYF,TGTGCCAGCAGTTTGACTAGCGGGACTGAGACCCAGTACTTC
.,16,TRBJ2-3,.,TRBV5-6,CASSLPVGTSPDTQYF,TGTGCCAGCAGCCTCCCCGTGGGGACCAGCCCAGATACGCAGTATTTT
few,11,TRBJ2-7,.,TRBV20-1,CSARSNYEQYF,TGCAGTGCTAGATCCAATTACGAGCAGTACTTC
.,14,TRBJ2-7,.,TRBV29-1,CSVVDRLGTYEQYF,TGCAGCGTCGTCGACAGGTTGGGGACCTACGAGCAGTACTTC
many,16,TRBJ2-7,.,TRBV12-3/TRBV12-4,CASSLSAGQSSYEQYF,TGTGCCAGCAGTTTAAGTGCGGGACAGAGCTCCTACGAGCAGTACTTC
few,13,TRBJ1-1,TRBD1,TRBV4-1,CASFGQGNTEAFF,TGCGCCAGCTTCGGACAGGGAAACACTGAAGCTTTCTTT
few,15,TRBJ1-1,.,TRBV10-3,CAISPAGVMNTEAFF,TGTGCCATCAGCCCCGCAGGGGTTATGAACACTGAAGCTTTCTTT
.,12,TRBJ2-3,.,TRBV29-1,CSVERVEDTQYF,TGCAGCGTTGAAAGGGTGGAAGATACGCAGTATTTT
.,14,TRBJ2-7,.,TRBV30,CAWSVLGGTYEQYF,TGTGCCTGGAGTGTACTGGGCGGAACCTACGAGCAGTACTTC
.,15,TRBJ2-3,.,TRBV7-9,CASSPPGAGDHTQYF,TGTGCCAGCAGCCCCCCAGGGGCGGGGGACCATACGCAGTATTTT
few,15,TRBJ2-1,TRBD1,TRBV12-3/TRBV12-4,CASSFGDSTYNEQFF,TGTGCCAGCAGTTTTGGGGACAGCACCTACAATGAGCAGTTCTTC
few,20,TRBJ2-1,.,TRBV3-1,CASSQPQGGVAPAHYNEQFF,TGTGCCAGCAGCCAACCCCAAGGGGGAGTTGCCCCTGCCCATTACAATGAGCAGTTCTTC
few,12,TRBJ1-1,.,TRBV9,CASSPSGHQVFF,TGTGCCAGCAGCCCATCGGGACACCAAGTTTTCTTT
.,13,TRBJ2-1,TRBD1,TRBV4-1,CASSHGTGAEQFF,TGCGCCAGCAGCCACGGAACAGGGGCTGAGCAGTTCTTC
few,13,TRBJ2-5,.,TRBV5-6,CASSQGFRETQYF,TGTGCCAGCAGCCAGGGGTTTCGGGAGACCCAGTACTTC
many,18,TRBJ1-1,TRBD1,TRBV4-1,CASSPALGQGRRGTEAFF,TGCGCCAGCAGCCCCGCCTTGGGACAGGGAAGGAGGGGCACTGAAGCTTTCTTT
few,15,TRBJ2-5,.,TRBV11-2,CASSLEAGGGETQYF,TGTGCCAGCAGCTTAGAGGCGGGTGGGGGAGAGACCCAGTACTTC
.,14,TRBJ1-4,.,TRBV19,CASSMDADNEKLFF,TGTGCCAGTAGTATGGATGCGGATAATGAAAAACTGTTTTTT
few,18,TRBJ2-3,TRBD2,TRBV11-1,CASSLRDLAGARTDTQYF,TGTGCCAGCAGCCTGAGAGACCTAGCGGGGGCCCGCACAGATACGCAGTATTTT
.,18,TRBJ2-2,TRBD2,TRBV4-1,CASSSLLAGGGFTGELFF,TGCGCCAGCAGCTCCCTACTAGCGGGGGGAGGGTTCACCGGGGAGCTGTTTTTT
.,13,TRBJ2-2,.,TRBV29-1,CSVITENTGELFF,TGCAGCGTTATAACGGAAAACACCGGGGAGCTGTTTTTT
.,16,TRBJ2-5,TRBD1,TRBV4-2,CASSHNPDRAQETQYF,TGTGCCAGCAGCCACAACCCAGACAGGGCTCAAGAGACCCAGTACTTC
.,14,TRBJ2-7,.,TRBV20-1,CSAIDGRGGVEQYF,TGCAGTGCTATCGACGGCCGAGGCGGGGTCGAGCAGTACTTC